These 32 T cell receptor beta chains share one sample of origin, sequenced in a study. MiXCR was run by TCRdb on the 5' RACE reads, yielding one entry per CDR3 protein. The sample records 62,000 or so distinct CDR3 sequences, 26% being singletons. Tregs were sorted as CD4+CD25+CD127-/low cells. Sequenced sample: tumor-infiltrating Tregs sorted from the breast tumor. Every receptor here comes from a female donor with breast cancer.

This clonotype was counted only a few times. The rearrangement links TRBV27 to TRBJ1-3; D is unclear. CDR1 and CDR2 (germline): MNHEY, SMNVEV (reference sequence). V lost 8 bases and J lost 0, with 17 bases in between. The CDR3 runs 16 residues. This CDR3 is CASLVSSVLSGNTIYF. Written as DNA, the CDR3 is TGTGCCAGCCTGGTATCGTCCGTTCTCTCTGGAAACACCATATATTTT.

The V call is TRBV7-9, the J call TRBJ1-2; D not resolved. The CDR3 totals 15 residues. V gave up 4 bases and J gave up 4 bases, with 16 bases separating them. Germline CDR1 reads SEHNR; CDR2 reads FQNEAQ (reference sequence). The CDR3 sequence: CASSSGLGAGYGYTF. The CDR3, as DNA: TGTGCCAGCAGCTCCGGTTTGGGCGCAGGCTATGGCTACACCTTC.

The chain joins TRBV7-8 to TRBJ2-2; D call uncertain. Trimming left V 1 base short and J 4 bases short, with 16 bases between. This CDR3 has 17 residues. The V gene's germline CDR1 is SGHVS and CDR2 FQNEAQ. Here the CDR3 reads CASSLEVWAVPTGELFF. CDR3 DNA sequence: TGTGCCAGCAGCTTAGAAGTATGGGCAGTGCCCACCGGGGAGCTGTTTTTT.

J is TRBJ1-1 and V is TRBV30; D uncertain. This CDR3 has 14 amino acids. Germline CDR1 is GTSNPN and CDR2 is SVGIG (reference sequence). The ends were cut back, 1 base at V and 1 base at J, with 10 bases in the middle. Here the CDR3 reads CAWSAMTPNTEAFF. In DNA, the CDR3 is TGTGCCTGGAGTGCGATGACACCGAACACTGAAGCTTTCTTT.

This clonotype showed up just a few times. This CDR3 reads CASSFRVGTGEETQYF. For the CDR3, the DNA is TGTGCCAGCAGCTTTCGGGTGGGGACAGGGGAAGAGACCCAGTACTTC. The chain employs TRBV7-2 and TRBJ2-5; 10 positions agree with TRBD1. The CDR3 covers 16 residues. Looked up from germline, CDR1 is SGHTA and CDR2 is FQGNSA. Trimming at V came to 3 bases and at J to 3 bases, leaving 7 bases not matched to a gene.

This clonotype was seen ten or more times. The chain carries TRBV4-3 and TRBJ1-3; 9 bases are shared with TRBD1. Germline V gene data show CDR1 as LGHNA and CDR2 as YSLEER. Trimming took 4 bases from V and 2 from J; bases not matched to a gene: 12. This CDR3 has 18 residues. The CDR3 coding sequence is TGCGCCAGCAGCCTCGGACAGGGGCCACGTTGGACTGGAAACACCATATATTTT. Translating it yields CASSLGQGPRWTGNTIYF.

The J gene is TRBJ2-2, the V gene TRBV3-1, with D unclear. Trimming took off 4 bases at V and 5 bases at J, with 14 bases between the two ends. CDR1 and CDR2 from the germline V gene are LGHDT and YNNKEL (reference sequence). This CDR3 spans 15 amino acids. The CDR3 spells CASSRGWAGTGELFF. The CDR3 region has the DNA TGTGCCAGCAGCCGCGGTTGGGCCGGTACCGGGGAGCTGTTTTTT.

This clonotype was seen repeatedly, ten times or more. V usage is TRBV6-2 or TRBV6-3 and J usage is TRBJ2-1; possible D gene TRBD1, 5 bases. The CDR3 is 12 residues long. CDR1 and CDR2 (germline): MNHEY, SVGEGT. The V end lost 5 bases, the J end lost 7 bases, and 9 bases lay between the germline ends. This CDR3 is CASSRTRNEQFF. Written as DNA, the CDR3 is TGTGCCAGCAGTCGGACAAGGAATGAGCAGTTCTTC.

This clonotype was counted between two and nine times. V is TRBV7-2 and J is TRBJ2-7; perhaps TRBD1 as D (6 bases). CDR1 is SGHTA, CDR2 FQGNSA, per germline. V lost 4 bases to trimming and J lost 6 bases, with 19 bases between them. The CDR3 extends over 15 amino acids. CDR3 region: CASSSSGQTGFEQYF. The CDR3 DNA reads TGTGCCAGCAGCTCTAGTGGGCAAACAGGGTTCGAGCAGTACTTC.

In regard to this clonotype: The junction differs from germline at one of its ends, possibly a read error. The chain's CDR3 is CATRDSRAGELFF. The CDR3 region has the DNA TGTGCCACCAGAGATTCTCGGGCGGGGGAGCTGTTTTTT. The chain links TRBV24-1 to TRBJ2-2; no clear D. Germline V gene sequence: CDR1 KGHDR, CDR2 SFDVKD. CDR3 length: 13 amino acids.

CDR3 loop: CASRLTGGAPQTEAFF. The CDR3 DNA is TGCGCCAGCAGGTTGACAGGGGGCGCCCCGCAAACTGAAGCTTTCTTT. The chain links TRBV5-1 to TRBJ1-1, with TRBD1 matching 10 bases. Germline V gives CDR1 SGHRS, CDR2 YFSETQ. This CDR3 is 16 amino acids long. Losses at the gene ends were 5 bases for V and 5 bases for J; bases not matched to a gene: 12.

V is TRBV30 and J is TRBJ1-2; D may be TRBD1 (5 bases). This CDR3 region has 11 residues. In germline, CDR1 is GTSNPN, CDR2 SVGIG (reference sequence). Trimming stripped 5 bases from V and 9 bases from J, with 13 bases between. The CDR3 DNA reads TGTGCCTGGGGTAGACAGCAGCGCTACACCTTC. This gives the protein CAWGRQQRYTF.

This clonotype has a handful of counts. The rearrangement joins TRBV4-1 to TRBJ1-2; perhaps TRBD1 as D (5 bases). The CDR3 runs 13 residues. V lost 0 bases to trimming and J lost 14 bases, with 16 bases between them. The V gene's germline CDR1 is MGHRA and CDR2 YSYEKL. The CDR3 is CASSQDPSQGQTF. The CDR3 DNA sequence: TGCGCCAGCAGCCAAGACCCAAGCCAGGGTCAAACCTTC.

A few counts support this clonotype. The chain employs TRBV4-1 and TRBJ1-6; TRBD1 might be the D (6 bases). CDR1 MGHRA and CDR2 YSYEKL come from the germline V gene. There are 15 residues in the CDR3. The germline V and J ends were trimmed by 2 bases and 10 bases, with 15 bases remaining between them. CDR3: CASSQYLGHQSPLHF. The CDR3 DNA reads as TGCGCCAGCAGCCAATACCTGGGACATCAATCACCCCTCCACTTT.

The chain carries TRBV12-3 or TRBV12-4 and TRBJ1-2, with 10 positions matching TRBD1. The CDR3 consists of 14 residues. V lost 8 bases and J lost 7; bases outside the gene matches: 10. The CDR3 coding sequence is TGTGCCAGCGGTACGACAGGGGGCATTGGTGGCTACACCTTC. Protein sequence: CASGTTGGIGGYTF.

The genes are TRBV11-2 and TRBJ2-4, with D unresolved. The V end lost 8 bases, the J end lost 0 bases, and 11 bases lay between the germline ends. Germline V gene lookup returns CDR1 SGHAT and CDR2 FQNNGV. The CDR3 covers 14 residues. CDR3 bases: TGTGCCAGCTCCTCCCGGCTAGCCAAAAACATTCAGTACTTC. The encoded protein is CASSSRLAKNIQYF.

This clonotype was observed a single time. The chain is built from TRBV15 and TRBJ2-4; the D gene is possibly TRBD1 (5 bases). The V gene lost 5 bases and the J gene lost 9 bases, with 17 bases spanning the gap. Per germline, CDR1 LNHNV and CDR2 YYDKDF (reference sequence). This CDR3 spans 14 amino acids. CDR3 bases: TGTGCCACCAGCTCCCAGGGTGGCGAGATCATTCAGTACTTC. As protein: CATSSQGGEIIQYF. The entire variable domain, with the rest obtained from reference TRBV15 and TRBJ2-4, is as follows: DAMVIQNPRYQVTQFGKPVTLSCSQTLNHNVMYWYQQKSSQAPKLLFHYYDKDFNNEADTPDNFQSRRPNTSFCFLDIRSPGLGDTAMYLCATSSQGGEIIQYFGAGTRLSVL.

The chain combines TRBV9 with TRBJ2-5, with D tentatively TRBD1 (6 bases). CDR1 and CDR2 (germline): SGDLS, YYNGEE. The CDR3 is 15 residues long. V dropped 0 bases and J dropped 0 bases, with 9 bases sitting between them. CDR3 sequence (DNA): TGTGCCAGCAGCGTAGCTACAGGGTACCAAGAGACCCAGTACTTC. Protein product: CASSVATGYQETQYF.

This clonotype was found a few times. This rearrangement joins TRBV12-3 or TRBV12-4 to TRBJ2-1; D remains ambiguous. The CDR3 extends over 17 amino acids. V lost 5 bases, J lost 4 bases, and 21 bases lay in between. CDR3 in DNA: TGTGCCAGCAGTCCCCCAGGAACCAGACCAACTTACAATGAGCAGTTCTTC. This encodes CASSPPGTRPTYNEQFF.

The chain has TRBV6-5 and TRBJ2-7, with 11 nucleotides matching TRBD2. This CDR3 has 15 amino acids. CDR1 and CDR2 (germline): MNHEY, SVGAGI. Trimming removed 6 bases from V and 7 bases from J; junction bases left unmatched: 11. The DNA of the CDR3 is TGTGCCAGCAGATACACTAGCGGGGGCACGAGGGAGCAGTACTTC. Its protein is CASRYTSGGTREQYF.

This clonotype was counted a few times. The J gene is TRBJ2-2, the V gene TRBV6-5; 13 positions agree with TRBD2. CDR3 length: 16 residues. V was clipped by 5 bases and J by 6 bases; unmatched bases: 6. Germline V gives CDR1 MNHEY, CDR2 SVGAGI. The CDR3 spells CASSQLTSGRPGELFF. CDR3 DNA: TGTGCCAGCAGTCAATTGACTAGCGGGAGGCCCGGGGAGCTGTTTTTT.

This clonotype was seen ten or more times. The gene calls are TRBV12-3 or TRBV12-4 and TRBJ1-2; TRBD1 aligns across 7 bases. The CDR3 consists of 15 residues. With V trimmed by 6 bases and J by 5 bases, 12 bases remained unmatched. The CDR3 sequence is CASSPTGTAGYGYTF. The CDR3 DNA reads TGTGCCAGCAGCCCTACCGGGACAGCTGGATATGGCTACACCTTC.

The sample holds many counts of this clonotype. The V call is TRBV5-1, the J call TRBJ2-3; D not resolved. The CDR3 sequence is 14 residues long. The V gene's germline CDR1 is SGHRS and CDR2 YFSETQ. Between the trimmed V and J ends, which lost 1 base and 0 bases, there was a span of 6 bases. CDR3 DNA: TGCGCCAGCAGCTTGAGGCTTAGCACAGATACGCAGTATTTT. Amino acid sequence: CASSLRLSTDTQYF. The entire variable domain, with the rest obtained from reference TRBV5-1 and TRBJ2-3, is as follows: KAGVTQTPRYLIKTRGQQVTLSCSPISGHRSVSWYQQTPGQGLQFLFEYFSETQRNKGNFPGRFSGRQFSNSRSEMNVSTLELGDSALYLCASSLRLSTDTQYFGPGTRLTVL.

This rearrangement joins TRBV7-2 to TRBJ1-3, with a weak D call TRBD1 (5 bases). This CDR3 has 13 amino acids. V shed 11 bases and J shed 3 bases, with 14 bases lying between them. Germline CDR1 is SGHTA and CDR2 is FQGNSA. The CDR3 region has the DNA TGTGCCTCTACTCGGGGCGGTGGAAACACCATATATTTT. Translating it yields CASTRGGGNTIYF.

As regards this clonotype: A read error may be the cause here, since a much bigger clone is one base away. J is TRBJ2-7 and V is TRBV5-1; 8 bases align to TRBD1. The length of the CDR3 is 14 residues. Germline V lookup: CDR1 SGHRS, CDR2 YFSETQ. The CDR3 reads CTSSLQGESYEQYF. DNA for the CDR3: TGCACCAGCAGCTTACAGGGGGAGAGCTACGAGCAGTACTTC.

The V call is TRBV6-1, the J call TRBJ1-5; 8 bases map to TRBD1. V was clipped by 5 bases and J by 9 bases; unmatched bases: 12. The CDR3 totals 15 residues. Germline V lookup: CDR1 MNHNS, CDR2 SASEGT. The chain's CDR3 is CASSTGDRRMVPQHF. DNA for the CDR3: TGTGCCAGCAGTACCGGGGACAGGAGGATGGTGCCCCAGCATTTT.

Regarding this clonotype: One base away lies a much larger clone, so this may be a sequencing read error. The chain links TRBV4-1 to TRBJ1-2, with TRBD1 matching over 9 bases. The trim removed 2 bases at V and 7 bases at J, leaving 17 bases unmatched. Germline lookup yields CDR1 MGHRA and CDR2 YSYEKL. The length of the CDR3 is 18 residues. The CDR3 DNA reads as TGCGCCAGCAGCCAAAGGACGGCTGTAACAGGGGGCTTTAGTGGCTACACCTTC. As protein: CASSQRTAVTGGFSGYTF.

The chain carries TRBV5-4 and TRBJ2-7; D may correspond to TRBD1 or TRBD2 (6 bases each). The germline gives CDR1 SGHNT, CDR2 YYREEE (reference sequence). Between the trimmed V and J ends, which lost 0 bases and 2 bases, there was a span of 12 bases. The CDR3 spans 15 residues. The CDR3 region is CASSLGGGRTYEQYF. CDR3 DNA sequence: TGTGCCAGCAGCTTGGGAGGGGGGCGCACCTACGAGCAGTACTTC.

As to this clonotype: This may be a read error: a much more frequent sequence differs by one nucleotide. The rearrangement uses TRBV4-1 and TRBJ2-5; D gene ambiguous. Trimming removed 0 bases at V and 4 bases at J, with 12 bases between. This CDR3 has 15 amino acids. The V gene's germline CDR1 is MGHRA and CDR2 YSYEKL. In nucleotides, the CDR3 is TGCGCCAGCAGCCAAGATAACCGAATGGGAGAGACCCAGTACTTC. It translates to CASSQDNRMGETQYF.

The rearrangement joins TRBV11-2 to TRBJ2-7; D is uncertain. CDR3 length equals 12 residues. Germline CDR1 reads SGHAT; CDR2 reads FQNNGV. V lost 5 bases and J lost 4, with 9 bases in between. CDR3 sequence: CASSPNDYEQYF. CDR3 sequence (DNA): TGTGCCAGCAGCCCAAACGATTACGAGCAGTACTTC.

This clonotype was seen ten or more times. This CDR3 is CASSPLGRFTEAFF. The CDR3 region has the DNA TGTGCCAGCAGTCCACTGGGCAGGTTCACTGAAGCTTTCTTT. The V and J genes are TRBV6-5 and TRBJ1-1; no definite D call. Looked up from germline, CDR1 is MNHEY and CDR2 is SVGAGI. V was trimmed by 5 bases and J by 4 bases, leaving 14 bases between them. The CDR3 loop spans 14 amino acids.

J is TRBJ1-1 and V is TRBV13; D is uncertain. The CDR3 sequence is 12 residues long. Germline assignment: CDR1 PRHDT and CDR2 FYEKMQ (reference sequence). V lost 4 bases and J 7 bases, leaving 10 bases between the germline ends. The CDR3 region is CASSSPTGEAFF. As DNA, the CDR3 is TGTGCCAGCAGCTCTCCTACTGGTGAAGCTTTCTTT.